In its sample, the clone carrying this T cell receptor (beta chain) was seen many times. Germline is not matched at one junction end, which may reflect a read error. The sample belongs to a study of T cell clonality in common variable immunodeficiency. Sequencing input was equivalent genomic DNA from CVID and controls. Clones were read by immunoSEQ multiplex PCR, and TCRdb kept only the in-frame ones, dropping some. The sample holds roughly 50,000 clones, and no clone turns up only once. The receptor comes from a person between 18 and 69 years old in good health. The sequenced sample consisted of peripheral blood mononuclear cells.

CDR3 DNA (partial): TGTTCACTAGCGGGAGGGCGAGATACG. As protein: CSLAGGRDT. The CDR3 reads in full as CSLAGGRDTQYF. The chain uses TRBV20-1 and TRBJ2-3, with 13 bases identical to TRBD2. Sequencing ends 3 residues short of the CDR3 end; the germline J gene provides the rest. This CDR3 is 12 amino acids long. Germline V gives CDR1 DFQATT, CDR2 SNEGSKA (reference sequence).